The sequence of this T cell receptor (beta chain) was determined in a study of PD-1 blockade in classical Hodgkin lymphoma (dated by TCRdb to 2020 to 2022). Background for the entire study: Nivolumab dosing was 3 mg/kg intravenously every 2 weeks, continuing until either disease progression or unacceptable toxicity. The study used TCR beta sequencing and CyTOF to define a peripheral blood immune signature of response to PD-1 blockade in classical Hodgkin lymphoma.

Comments on this clone: Its specific antigen is unknown. No qualities accompany the bases; no much larger clone lies one base away.

Taken from cysteine to phenylalanine, the CDR3 has 15 residues. The entry retains the CDR3 DNA only, 45 bases that are in frame from base 1. The V end gives up 0 bases and the J end 7 bases, leaving 8 bases in the junction not matched to a gene. CDR1 SEHNR and CDR2 FQNEAQ were looked up in the germline V gene (reference sequence). Genomic DNA was isolated using the Qiagen DNeasy kit from unsorted PBMCs as well as from negatively selected CD4+ and CD8+ fractions. TCR beta CDR3 regions were subjected to amplification by immunoSEQ multiplex PCR with primers that anneal to V and J segments. A synthetic immune receptor repertoire was used to minimize amplification bias, and remaining bias was computationally removed after sequencing. The original methods were these. Repertoire diversity was quantified as the Shannon entropy index using custom Python scripts. Unsorted, CD4+ and CD8+ repertoires were examined separately, except in combined analyses, for which CD4+ and CD8+ sequences were merged in silico. A clone counted as expanded when the clone's frequency after treatment rose at least 2-fold relative to C1D1, and clones undetected at baseline were given a pseudocount of 0.5. Clones with 0 or 1 copy at C1D1 were classified as singleton clones, and clones with 2 or more copies were classified as non-singleton clones. Clones expanded in unsorted samples were labelled as CD4+, CD8+ or unknown by matching protein sequences in sorted samples from the same patient. Wilcoxon tests on paired samples were used to test changes in diversity from C1D1 to C4D1. Sourced from immuneACCESS, this table was stored by TCRdb with only in-frame sequences that have V and J called. A share of the clones is absent; for the studies checked, an unresolved V gene accounts for under half, and the remainder has no known explanation. The V and J calls and clone size are taken from that table; D and trimming were inferred from the DNA. This sample gives 31,000 or so clones in total; over 70% of them show up just once. Less than 4.5% of the sample rests with the top ten.

Reading the label with the study, this specimen's time point is: cycle 2 day 1 (C2D1) of nivolumab. All trial patients had relapsed after autologous stem cell transplantation, with cohorts A, B and C differing in prior brentuximab vedotin exposure. The trial cohort included 55 to 60 patients with relapsed/refractory classical Hodgkin lymphoma, and each patient had a best overall response of complete response, partial response or progressive disease. Single-agent nivolumab was administered to trial patients in the multi-cohort phase II CheckMate 205 trial. Best overall response was determined by an independent review committee according to the 2007 International Working Group response criteria. Trial PBMCs were obtained immediately prior to nivolumab initiation (C1D1) and on therapy at cycle 2 day 1 and cycle 4 day 1. Peripheral blood was collected in 8 mL Vacutainer Cell Preparation Tubes, from which PBMCs were isolated by centrifugation and then cryopreserved.

Broad study findings and their caveats: CD4+ but not CD8+ TCR diversity rose significantly by C4D1 (p=0.0027 vs p=0.16), most apparent in complete responders (p=0.02). The study was restricted to a single clinical trial cohort, and the causes of repertoire differences, possibly disease activity or prior therapy, were left undefined. Patients starting nivolumab less than 1 year after ASCT had lower diversity and were excluded from later analyses to avoid confounding by immune reconstitution. Trial patients achieving complete response had baseline diversity similar to newly diagnosed patients, whereas partial responders and progressors had significantly lower diversity. Newly diagnosed patients were reported to have lower baseline TCR diversity than healthy donors, and relapsed/refractory patients were reported to have lower baseline TCR diversity still.

The sequence came from a human donor with classical Hodgkin lymphoma. This material consisted of peripheral blood mononuclear cells (PBMCs), taken before the second cycle of nivolumab. The chain is made from TRBV7-9 and TRBJ2-7; 8 bases in the junction line up with TRBD1. The CDR3 corresponds to CASSLAGTGGREQYF. The nucleotide sequence is given as TGTGCCAGCAGCTTAGCCGGGACAGGAGGTAGAGAGCAGTACTTC.